The T cell receptor beta chain under discussion was sequenced for a study of long-term antiretroviral therapy in people with HIV. About this clone: What it recognizes is unknown.

J lost 4 bases, V lost 7 bases, and 7 bases had no gene match. This CDR3 is 14 amino acids long. CDR1 and CDR2 (germline): LNHDA, SQIVND (reference sequence). Overall study results and limits: Even long-term ART left TRB diversity below transplant donor controls, despite gains.

Each HIV participant was treated in the United States. The authors ran the immunoSEQ assay, v3.0, at survey level. Sequencing had a target that covered 40,000-50,000 T-cell genomes per sample. Using immunoSEQ multiplex PCR, the repertoire was profiled, and TCRdb retains in-frame clones only, with some absent. The sample lists about 38,000 clones, over 75% occurring once. This chain uses TRBV19 with TRBJ2-1; 7 nucleotides align to TRBD1. The clonotype comes from a man aged 18-30 years with HIV. Sequencing used unsorted PBMCs, obtained 1.5 years after starting antiretroviral therapy. CDR3 residues: CASMKGAGYNEQFF. The CDR3 DNA reads as TGTGCCAGTATGAAGGGGGCGGGTTACAATGAGCAGTTCTTC.